The T cell receptor beta chain described here comes from a study of CD8+CD57+ T cells in acquired aplastic anemia. Across the study: Yields of DNA that came from sorted CD4+ and CD8+ cells averaged roughly 3.3 ug. Overall study findings and caveats: It was found that some 31 CD8+ CDR3 sequences were shared between patients and controls.

Patients chosen for sequencing had CD8+CD57+ cells that had expanded, as shown by flow cytometry. Acquired aplastic anemia of severe grade affected all patients. Blood samples were obtained from patients who had received no prior therapy. Details on this clonotype: Its antigen remains unknown.

Template material for TCR beta VDJ and CDR3 profiling consisted of genomic DNA. TCRdb reprocessed the reads via MiXCR and lists one record per CDR3 protein. The table lists around 210,000 distinct CDR3 sequences, 55% to 65% of them singletons. The V gene's germline CDR1 is SNHLY and CDR2 FYNNEI. V dropped 8 bases and J dropped 8; count of bases not matched to a gene: 11. The CDR3 covers 16 residues. The receptor was isolated from a human donor with aplastic anemia. The sample taken for sequencing was sorted CD4+, CD8+, or CD8+CD57+ T cells (not recorded which) from PBMCs. J is TRBJ1-6 and V is TRBV2; 11 nucleotides line up with TRBD1. The DNA of the CDR3 is TGTGCCAGCTATCTCGGGACAGGGGGTTGGGATTCACCCCTCCACTTT. It is translated as CASYLGTGGWDSPLHF.